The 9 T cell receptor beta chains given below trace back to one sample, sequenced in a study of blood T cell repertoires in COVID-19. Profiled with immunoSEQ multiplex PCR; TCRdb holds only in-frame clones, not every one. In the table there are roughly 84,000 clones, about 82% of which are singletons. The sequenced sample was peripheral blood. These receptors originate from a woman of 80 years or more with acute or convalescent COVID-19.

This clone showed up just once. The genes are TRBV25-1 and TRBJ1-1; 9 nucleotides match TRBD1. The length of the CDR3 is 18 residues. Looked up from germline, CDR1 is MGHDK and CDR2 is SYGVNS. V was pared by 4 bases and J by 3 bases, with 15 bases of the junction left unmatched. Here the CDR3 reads CASSGLGDRAFGDTEAFF. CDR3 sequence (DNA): TGTGCCAGCAGTGGCTTGGGGGACAGGGCCTTTGGAGACACTGAAGCTTTCTTT.

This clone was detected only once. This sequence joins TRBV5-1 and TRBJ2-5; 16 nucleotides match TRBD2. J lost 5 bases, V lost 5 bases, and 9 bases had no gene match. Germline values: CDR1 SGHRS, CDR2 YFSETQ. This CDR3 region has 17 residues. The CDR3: CASRPGTSGGAKETQYF. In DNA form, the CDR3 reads TGCGCCAGCAGACCCGGGACTAGCGGGGGGGCCAAGGAGACCCAGTACTTC.

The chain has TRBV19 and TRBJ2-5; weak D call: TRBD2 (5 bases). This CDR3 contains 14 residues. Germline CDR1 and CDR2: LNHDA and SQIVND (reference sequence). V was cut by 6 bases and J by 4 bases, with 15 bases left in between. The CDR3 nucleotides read TGTGCCAGTAGACCCCAGCGGAGTAGAGAGACCCAGTACTTC. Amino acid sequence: CASRPQRSRETQYF. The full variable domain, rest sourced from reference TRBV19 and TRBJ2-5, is DGGITQSPKYLFRKEGQNVTLSCEQNLNHDAMYWYRQDPGQGLRLIYYSQIVNDFQKGDIAEGYSVSREKKESFPLTVTSAQKNPTAFYLCASRPQRSRETQYFGPGTRLLVL.

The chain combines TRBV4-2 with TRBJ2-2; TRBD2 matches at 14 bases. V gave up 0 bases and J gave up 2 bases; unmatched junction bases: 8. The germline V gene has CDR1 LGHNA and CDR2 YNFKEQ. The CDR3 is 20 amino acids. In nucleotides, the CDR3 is TGTGCCAGCAGCCAAGATCCCCGACTAGCGGGGGGGCTAAACACCGGGGAGCTGTTTTTT. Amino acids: CASSQDPRLAGGLNTGELFF.

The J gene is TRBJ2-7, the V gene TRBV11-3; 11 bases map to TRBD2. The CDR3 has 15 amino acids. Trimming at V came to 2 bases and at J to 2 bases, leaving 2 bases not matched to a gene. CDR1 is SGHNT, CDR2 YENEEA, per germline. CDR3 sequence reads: CASSLTSGGPYEQYF. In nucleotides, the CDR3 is TGTGCCAGCAGCTTAACTAGCGGGGGTCCCTACGAGCAGTACTTC.

The CDR3 is CASSYSGTGGWNEQFF. The CDR3 DNA sequence: TGTGCCAGCAGTTACTCTGGGACAGGGGGCTGGAATGAGCAGTTCTTC. The rearrangement joins TRBV6-5 to TRBJ2-1; 12 positions match TRBD1. The junction had 4 bases not matched to a gene; V was cut back by 0 bases and J by 7 bases. Germline CDR1 and CDR2: MNHEY and SVGAGI. The CDR3 covers 16 residues.

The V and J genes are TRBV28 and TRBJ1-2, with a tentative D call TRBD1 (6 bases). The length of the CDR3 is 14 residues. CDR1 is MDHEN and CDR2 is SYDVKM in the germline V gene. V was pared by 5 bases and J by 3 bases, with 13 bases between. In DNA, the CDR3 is TGTGCCAGCAGTCCTAATGACAGGTACTATGGCTACACCTTC. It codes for CASSPNDRYYGYTF.

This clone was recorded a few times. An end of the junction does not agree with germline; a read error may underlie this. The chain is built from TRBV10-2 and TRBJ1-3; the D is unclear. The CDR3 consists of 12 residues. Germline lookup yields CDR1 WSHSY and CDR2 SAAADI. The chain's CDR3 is CATSASGNTIYF. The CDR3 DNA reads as TGCGCCACCAGTGCGTCTGGAAACACCATATATTTT.

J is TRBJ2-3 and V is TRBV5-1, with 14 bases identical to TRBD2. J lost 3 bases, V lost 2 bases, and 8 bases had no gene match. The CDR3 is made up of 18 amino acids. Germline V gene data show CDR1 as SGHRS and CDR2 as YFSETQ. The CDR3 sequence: CASSFPGLAGVLTDTQYF. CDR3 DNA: TGCGCCAGCAGCTTCCCGGGACTAGCGGGGGTTTTAACAGATACGCAGTATTTT.